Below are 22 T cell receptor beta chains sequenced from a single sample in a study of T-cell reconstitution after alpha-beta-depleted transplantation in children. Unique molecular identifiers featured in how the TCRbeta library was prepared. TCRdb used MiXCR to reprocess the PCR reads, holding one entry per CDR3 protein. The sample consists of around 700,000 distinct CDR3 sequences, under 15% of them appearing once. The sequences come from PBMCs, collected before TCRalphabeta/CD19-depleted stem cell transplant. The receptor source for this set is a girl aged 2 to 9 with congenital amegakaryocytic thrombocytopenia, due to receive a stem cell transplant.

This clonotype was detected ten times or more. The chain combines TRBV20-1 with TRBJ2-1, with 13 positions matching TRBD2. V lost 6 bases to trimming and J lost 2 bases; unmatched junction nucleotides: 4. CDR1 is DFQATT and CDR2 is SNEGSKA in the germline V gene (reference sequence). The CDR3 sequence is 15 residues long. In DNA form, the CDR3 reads TGCAGTGCCCCCGGGACTAGCGGGACCTACAATGAGCAGTTCTTC. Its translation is CSAPGTSGTYNEQFF.

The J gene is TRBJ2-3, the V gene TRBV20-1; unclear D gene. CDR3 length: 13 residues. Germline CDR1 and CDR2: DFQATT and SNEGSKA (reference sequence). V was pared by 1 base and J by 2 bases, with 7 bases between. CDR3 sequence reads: CSARAPDTDTQYF. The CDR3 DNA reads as TGCAGTGCTAGAGCGCCGGACACAGATACGCAGTATTTT.

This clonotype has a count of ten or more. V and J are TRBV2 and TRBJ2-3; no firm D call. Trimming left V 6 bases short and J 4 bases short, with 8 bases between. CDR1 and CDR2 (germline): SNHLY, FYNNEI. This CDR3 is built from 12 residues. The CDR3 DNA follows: TGTGCCAGCAGGGTCGGACCAGATACGCAGTATTTT. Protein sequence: CASRVGPDTQYF.

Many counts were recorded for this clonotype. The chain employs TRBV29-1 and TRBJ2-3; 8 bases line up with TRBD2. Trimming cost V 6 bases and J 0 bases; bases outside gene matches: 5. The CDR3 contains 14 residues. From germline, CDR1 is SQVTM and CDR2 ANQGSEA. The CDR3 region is CSVEIAGSTDTQYF. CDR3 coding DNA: TGCAGCGTGGAAATAGCGGGAAGCACAGATACGCAGTATTTT.

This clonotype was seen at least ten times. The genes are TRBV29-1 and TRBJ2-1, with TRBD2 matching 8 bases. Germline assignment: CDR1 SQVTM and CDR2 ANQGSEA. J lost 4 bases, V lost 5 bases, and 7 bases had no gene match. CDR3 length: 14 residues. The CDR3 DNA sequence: TGCAGCGTTTTCAGCGGGGGCCTTTACAATGAGCAGTTCTTC. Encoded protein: CSVFSGGLYNEQFF.

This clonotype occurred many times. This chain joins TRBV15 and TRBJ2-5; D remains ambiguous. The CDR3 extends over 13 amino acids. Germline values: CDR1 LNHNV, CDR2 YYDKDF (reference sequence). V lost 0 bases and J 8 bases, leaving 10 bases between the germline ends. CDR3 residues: CATSREDKTTQYF. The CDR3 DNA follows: TGTGCCACCAGCAGAGAGGATAAGACTACCCAGTACTTC.

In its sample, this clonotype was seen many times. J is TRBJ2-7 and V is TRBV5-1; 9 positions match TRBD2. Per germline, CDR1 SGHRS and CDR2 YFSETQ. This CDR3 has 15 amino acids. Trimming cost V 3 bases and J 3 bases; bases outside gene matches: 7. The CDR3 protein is CASSSYSGSNYEQYF. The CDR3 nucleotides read TGCGCCAGCAGCTCCTATAGCGGGAGTAACTACGAGCAGTACTTC.

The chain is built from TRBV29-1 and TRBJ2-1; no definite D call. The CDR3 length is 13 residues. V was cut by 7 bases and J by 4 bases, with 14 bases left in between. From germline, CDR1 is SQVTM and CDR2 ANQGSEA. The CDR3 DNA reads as TGCAGCGCCGCCCCGAGAGCATACAATGAGCAGTTCTTC. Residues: CSAAPRAYNEQFF.

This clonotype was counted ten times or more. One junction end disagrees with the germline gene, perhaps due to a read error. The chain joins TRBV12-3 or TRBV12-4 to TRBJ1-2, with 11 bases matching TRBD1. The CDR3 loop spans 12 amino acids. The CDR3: CASSKGQGVTAF. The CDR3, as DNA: TGTGCCAGCAGCAAGGGACAGGGGGTGACCGCCTTC.

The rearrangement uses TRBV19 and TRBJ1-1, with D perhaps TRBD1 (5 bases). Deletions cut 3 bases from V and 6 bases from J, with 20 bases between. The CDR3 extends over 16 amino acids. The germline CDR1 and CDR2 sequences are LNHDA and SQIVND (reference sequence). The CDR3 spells CASSIGALEYESEAFF. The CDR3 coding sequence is TGTGCCAGTAGTATTGGGGCCCTGGAGTACGAGTCTGAAGCTTTCTTT.

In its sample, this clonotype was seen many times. DNA of the CDR3: TGTGCCAGCAGGACCAACAAGGGACTTTCCTACGAGCAGTACTTC. Its translation: CASRTNKGLSYEQYF. This chain uses TRBV12-3 or TRBV12-4 with TRBJ2-7; D perhaps matches TRBD2 (6 bases). The CDR3 contains 15 residues. V lost 6 bases, J lost 1 base, and 16 bases lay in between.

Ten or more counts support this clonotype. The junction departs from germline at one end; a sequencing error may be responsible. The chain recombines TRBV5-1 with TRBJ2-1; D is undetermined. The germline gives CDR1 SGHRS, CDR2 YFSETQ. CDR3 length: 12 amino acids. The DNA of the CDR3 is TGTGCCAGCAGCTTAGATGGGAATGAGCAGTTCTTC. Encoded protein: CASSLDGNEQFF.

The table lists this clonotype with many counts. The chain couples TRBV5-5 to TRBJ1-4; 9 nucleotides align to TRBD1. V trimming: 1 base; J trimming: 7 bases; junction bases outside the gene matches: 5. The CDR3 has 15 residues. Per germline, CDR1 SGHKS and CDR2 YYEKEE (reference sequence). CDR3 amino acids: CASSLLRTGVEKLFF. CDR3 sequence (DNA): TGTGCCAGCAGCTTGTTAAGGACAGGGGTTGAAAAACTGTTTTTT.

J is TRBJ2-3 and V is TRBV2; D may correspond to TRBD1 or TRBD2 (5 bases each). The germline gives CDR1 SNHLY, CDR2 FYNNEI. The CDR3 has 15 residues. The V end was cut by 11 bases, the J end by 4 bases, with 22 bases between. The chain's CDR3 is CAGSSLGTRSDTQYF. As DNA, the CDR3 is TGTGCCGGATCTTCTTTGGGGACGCGGTCAGATACGCAGTATTTT.

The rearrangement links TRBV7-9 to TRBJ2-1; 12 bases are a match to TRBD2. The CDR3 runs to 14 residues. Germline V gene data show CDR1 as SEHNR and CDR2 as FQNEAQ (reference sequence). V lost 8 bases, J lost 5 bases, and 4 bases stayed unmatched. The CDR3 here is CASHRLAGDNEQFF. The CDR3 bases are TGTGCCAGCCACAGACTAGCGGGAGACAATGAGCAGTTCTTC.

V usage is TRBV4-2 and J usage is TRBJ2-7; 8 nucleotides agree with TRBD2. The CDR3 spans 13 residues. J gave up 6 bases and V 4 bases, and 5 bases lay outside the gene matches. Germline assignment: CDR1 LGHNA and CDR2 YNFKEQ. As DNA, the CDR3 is TGTGCCAGCAGCCTACCCGGACTAGCCGAGCAGTACTTC. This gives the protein CASSLPGLAEQYF.

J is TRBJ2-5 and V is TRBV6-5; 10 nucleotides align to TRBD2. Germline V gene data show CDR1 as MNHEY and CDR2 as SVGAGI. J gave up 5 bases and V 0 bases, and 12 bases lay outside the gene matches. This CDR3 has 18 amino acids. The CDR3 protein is CASSYSRAGGPLGETQYF. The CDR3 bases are TGTGCCAGCAGTTACTCGAGAGCGGGAGGGCCGTTAGGGGAGACCCAGTACTTC.

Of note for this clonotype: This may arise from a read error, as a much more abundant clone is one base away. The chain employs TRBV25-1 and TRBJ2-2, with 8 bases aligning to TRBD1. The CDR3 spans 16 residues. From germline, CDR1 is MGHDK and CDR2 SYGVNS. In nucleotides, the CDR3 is TGTGGCAGCAGTGAATCCAGGGGGCTATGGACCGGGGAGCTGTTTTTT. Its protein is CGSSESRGLWTGELFF.

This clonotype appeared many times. The DNA for the CDR3 is TGTGCCATCAGTGAGTCGACTGGGGCCGGGGAGACCCAGTACTTC. Translation gives CAISESTGAGETQYF. The chain has TRBV10-3 and TRBJ2-5, with a tentative D call TRBD1 (5 bases). The CDR3 contains 15 residues. The V gene's germline CDR1 is ENHRY and CDR2 SYGVKD. The ends were cut back, 0 bases at V and 5 bases at J, with 13 bases in the middle.

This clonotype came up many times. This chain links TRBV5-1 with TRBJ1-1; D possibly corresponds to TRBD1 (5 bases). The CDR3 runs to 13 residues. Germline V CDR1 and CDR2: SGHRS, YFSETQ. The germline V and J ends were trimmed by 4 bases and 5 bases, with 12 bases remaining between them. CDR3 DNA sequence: TGCGCCAGCAGCCCGCAAACAGGTACTGAAGCTTTCTTT. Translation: CASSPQTGTEAFF.

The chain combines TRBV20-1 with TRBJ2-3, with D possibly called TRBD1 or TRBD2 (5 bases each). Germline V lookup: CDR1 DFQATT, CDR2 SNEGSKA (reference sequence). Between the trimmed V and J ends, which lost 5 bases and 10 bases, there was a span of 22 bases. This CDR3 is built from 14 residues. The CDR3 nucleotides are TGCAGTGCTCCCCTTCCGGGAACCCAAGGGGCGCAGTATTTT. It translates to CSAPLPGTQGAQYF.

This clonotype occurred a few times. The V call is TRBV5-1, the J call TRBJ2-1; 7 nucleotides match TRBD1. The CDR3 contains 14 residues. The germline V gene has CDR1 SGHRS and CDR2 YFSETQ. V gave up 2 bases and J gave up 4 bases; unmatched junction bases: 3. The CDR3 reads CASSFRTGYNEQFF. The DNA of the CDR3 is TGCGCCAGCAGCTTTAGGACAGGATACAATGAGCAGTTCTTC.